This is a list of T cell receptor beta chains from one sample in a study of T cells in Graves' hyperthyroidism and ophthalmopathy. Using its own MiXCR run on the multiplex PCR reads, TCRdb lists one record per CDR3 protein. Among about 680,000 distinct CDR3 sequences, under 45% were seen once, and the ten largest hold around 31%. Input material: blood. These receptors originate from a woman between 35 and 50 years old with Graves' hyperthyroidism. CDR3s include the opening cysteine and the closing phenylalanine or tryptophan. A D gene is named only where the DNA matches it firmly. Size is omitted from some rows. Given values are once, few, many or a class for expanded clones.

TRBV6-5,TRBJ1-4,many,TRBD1,TGTGCCAGCAGTTACGCTTGGACAGGAGCCCAAAAACTGTTTTTT,CASSYAWTGAQKLFF
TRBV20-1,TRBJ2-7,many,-,TGCAGTGCTAGCGGCGGGACAGTTTCCTACGAGCAGTACTTC,CSASGGTVSYEQYF
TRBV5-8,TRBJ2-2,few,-,TGTGCCAGCAGCCGTTGGGAGTGGTTGGCCGGGGAGCTGTTTTTT,CASSRWEWLAGELFF
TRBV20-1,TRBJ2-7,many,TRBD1,TGCAGTGCGACTGGACAGGGCCTCTCCTACGAGCAGTACTTC,CSATGQGLSYEQYF
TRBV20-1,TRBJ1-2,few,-,TGCAGTGCGCCTGACCCTTACAGGTCCCGACGCTATGGCTACACCTTC,CSAPDPYRSRRYGYTF
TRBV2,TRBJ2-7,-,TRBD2,TGTGCCAGCCACAGAGGACTAGCGGGAGAGGACGAGCAGTACTTC,CASHRGLAGEDEQYF
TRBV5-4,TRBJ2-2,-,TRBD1,TGTGCCAGCAGCCAAGGGACAGGGGCCGGGGAGCCGTTTTTT,CASSQGTGAGEPFF
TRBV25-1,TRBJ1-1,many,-,TGTGCCAGCAGTGGTTTTGACACATCGAACACTGAAGCTTTCTTT,CASSGFDTSNTEAFF
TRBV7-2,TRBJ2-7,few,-,TGTGCCAGCAGCAACCCTCTTCAGAACATTGGCTACGAGCAGTACTTC,CASSNPLQNIGYEQYF
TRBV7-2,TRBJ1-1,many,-,TGTGCCAGCAGCTTATCTATCCAGGCTCGGTACACTGAAGCTTTCTTT,CASSLSIQARYTEAFF
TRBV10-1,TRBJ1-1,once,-,TGCGCCAGCAGTTCAAGGGGGACTGAAGCTCTCTTT,CASSSRGTEALF
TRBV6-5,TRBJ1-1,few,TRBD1,TGTGCCAGCAGGCTCGACAGGGCGGGCACTGAAGCTTTCTTT,CASRLDRAGTEAFF
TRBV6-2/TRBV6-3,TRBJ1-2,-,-,TGTGCCAGCAGTTACGGGGGAGTCTATGGCTACACCTTC,CASSYGGVYGYTF
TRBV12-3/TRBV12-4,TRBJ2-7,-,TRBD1,TGTGCCAGCAGTCCGTTATGGACAGGGGGGAAGTACGAGCAGTACTTC,CASSPLWTGGKYEQYF
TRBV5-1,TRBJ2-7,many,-,TGCGCCAGCAGCGACACCAGGACGGAGTCCTACGAGCAGTACTTC,CASSDTRTESYEQYF
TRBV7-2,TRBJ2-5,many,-,TGTGCCAGCAGCTTCCTTTCCCGGGACCAAGAGACCCAGTACTTC,CASSFLSRDQETQYF
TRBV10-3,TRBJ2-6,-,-,TGTGCCATCAGTGCCCTAGCGGGGGCCAACGTCCTGACTTTC,CAISALAGANVLTF
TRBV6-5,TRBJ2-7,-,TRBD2,TGTGCCAGCAGTTACTCGCGGGGGGCCGTCTACGAGCAGTACTTC,CASSYSRGAVYEQYF
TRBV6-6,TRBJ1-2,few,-,TGTGCCAGCAGTTACTCGATTGGGCAGTACTATGGCTACACCTTC,CASSYSIGQYYGYTF
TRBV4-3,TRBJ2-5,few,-,TGCGCCAGCAGCCAAGGCCAACAGAAACAAGAGACCCAGTACTTC,CASSQGQQKQETQYF
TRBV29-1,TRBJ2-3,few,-,TGCAGCGTTGAAAGGATCGGGGGAGGCACAGATACGCAGTATTTT,CSVERIGGGTDTQYF
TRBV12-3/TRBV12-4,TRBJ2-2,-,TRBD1,TGTGCCAGCACTCAACAGGGGAAGGCCACCGGGGAGCTGTTTTTT,CASTQQGKATGELFF
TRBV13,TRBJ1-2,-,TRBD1,TGTGCCAGCAGTTTCGGGACAGGGGGTGGCTACACCTTC,CASSFGTGGGYTF
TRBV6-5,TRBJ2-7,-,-,TGTGCCAGCAGTTTTTCAAGGACGGCTTTCGAGCAGTACTTC,CASSFSRTAFEQYF